The T cell receptor (beta chain) under discussion was sequenced for a study of T cells in localized non-small cell lung cancer. The method was immunoSEQ multiplex PCR; TCRdb's version includes in-frame clones alone and lacks a portion of them. The sample shows some 50,000 clones, approximately 83% of them seen only once. This CDR3 contains 13 residues. V shed 6 bases and J 5 bases; nucleotides not matched to a gene: 5. Germline CDR1 reads SNHLY; CDR2 reads FYNNEI. This clone is medium-sized. V and J are TRBV2 and TRBJ1-1, with 8 bases lining up with TRBD1. Specimen: peripheral blood mononuclear cells, collected before any cancer treatment. The TCR sequence derives from a man aged 40 to 69 with stage III lung adenocarcinoma. DNA of the CDR3: TGTGCCAGCAGAGAACAGGGGGGAACTGAAGCTTTCTTT. It yields the protein CASREQGGTEAFF.